The source of this T cell receptor beta chain is a study of T cells of healthy individuals. About this clonotype: A read error may explain this, as a much larger clone is one base away.

V was shortened by 2 bases and J by 0 bases, with 8 bases between the two germline ends. CDR1 and CDR2 (germline): MNHEY, SVGAGI. This CDR3 is built from 14 residues. TCRdb recomputed calls from the 5' RACE reads with MiXCR, one row per CDR3 protein. Of 63,000 or so distinct CDR3 sequences in the sample, 15% to 20% were seen once. The gene calls are TRBV6-5 and TRBJ2-7, with D unclear. The sequence was collected from a human donor in good health. CDR3 nucleotides: TGTGCCAGCAGTTACCGGCGGAGCTCCTACGAGCAGTACTTC. It codes for CASSYRRSSYEQYF.